Listed below are T cell receptor beta chains from one sample, sequenced in a study of cytomegalovirus exposure and HLA in healthy donors. Assay: immunoSEQ multiplex PCR; the TCRdb copy retains only in-frame clones and omits some. The sample has about 41,000 clones, and its top ten clones hold more than 5%. The specimen was PBMCs. These receptors were collected from a man younger than 40 in good health and CMV-seronegative. Each CDR3 is given with its conserved first and last residue. The order of the fields is V gene, D gene, J gene, clone size, CDR3 DNA, CDR3 protein. D genes are given only for firm matches. Not all rows give a size; the values are once, few, many and, for expanded clones, a class.

v_gene: TRBV5-8; d_gene: TRBD1; j_gene: TRBJ1-5; abundance: .; CDR3nt: TGTGCCAGCAGCTTACTGACAGGGGGGAATCAGCCCCAGCATTTT; CDR3aa: CASSLLTGGNQPQHF
v_gene: TRBV4-1; d_gene: .; j_gene: TRBJ2-7; abundance: .; CDR3nt: TGCGCCAGCAGCCCCGGCCGGCCCTTTCGGGAAGACGAGCAGTACTTC; CDR3aa: CASSPGRPFREDEQYF
v_gene: TRBV13; d_gene: .; j_gene: TRBJ1-1; abundance: .; CDR3nt: TGTGCCAGCAGCTTAGCAGGGGAAACTGAAGCTTTCTTT; CDR3aa: CASSLAGETEAFF
v_gene: TRBV9; d_gene: .; j_gene: TRBJ1-1; abundance: .; CDR3nt: TGTGCCAGCAGCGTACAGACTTTGAACACTGAAGCTTTCTTT; CDR3aa: CASSVQTLNTEAFF
v_gene: TRBV18; d_gene: .; j_gene: TRBJ2-1; abundance: .; CDR3nt: TGTGCCAGCTCACCCGGCAGGCGCAATGAGCAGTTCTTC; CDR3aa: CASSPGRRNEQFF
v_gene: TRBV27; d_gene: TRBD1; j_gene: TRBJ2-7; abundance: .; CDR3nt: TGTGCCAGCAGTGGGACAGGGGGCCGGAACGAGCAGTACTTC; CDR3aa: CASSGTGGRNEQYF
v_gene: TRBV5-1; d_gene: .; j_gene: TRBJ1-1; abundance: .; CDR3nt: TGCGCCAGCAGGGATGCGCGGGGCGGGAACACTGAAGCTTTCTTT; CDR3aa: CASRDARGGNTEAFF
v_gene: TRBV30; d_gene: TRBD1; j_gene: TRBJ1-5; abundance: .; CDR3nt: TGTGCCTGGAGCCTCGGACAGGGCTACAATCAGCCCCAGCATTTT; CDR3aa: CAWSLGQGYNQPQHF
v_gene: TRBV28; d_gene: .; j_gene: TRBJ2-7; abundance: .; CDR3nt: TGTGCCAGCAGTACTAATTCGTTGGGGGCGACGATCTACGAGCAGTACTTC; CDR3aa: CASSTNSLGATIYEQYF
v_gene: TRBV9; d_gene: TRBD1; j_gene: TRBJ1-3; abundance: .; CDR3nt: TGTGCCAGCAGCATAGGACAGGGGAAGTGGGTTGGGGACACCATATATTTT; CDR3aa: CASSIGQGKWVGDTIYF
v_gene: TRBV5-1; d_gene: TRBD2; j_gene: TRBJ2-3; abundance: .; CDR3nt: TGCGCCAGCAGCTTGGGGCTAGCGGGGGGAAGCACAGATACGCAGTATTTT; CDR3aa: CASSLGLAGGSTDTQYF
v_gene: TRBV6-1; d_gene: TRBD2; j_gene: TRBJ2-1; abundance: .; CDR3nt: TGTGCCAGCAGTGTGACTAGCGGGGGGGCCTGGAACAATGAGCAGTTCTTC; CDR3aa: CASSVTSGGAWNNEQFF
v_gene: TRBV29-1; d_gene: .; j_gene: TRBJ2-1; abundance: .; CDR3nt: TGCAGCGTTGCAGTCTTCTCCCACAATGAGCAGTTCTTC; CDR3aa: CSVAVFSHNEQFF
v_gene: TRBV9; d_gene: .; j_gene: TRBJ1-1; abundance: .; CDR3nt: TGTGCCAGCAGTCACAGGGACAAGAACACTGAAGCTTTCTTT; CDR3aa: CASSHRDKNTEAFF
v_gene: TRBV19; d_gene: .; j_gene: TRBJ2-1; abundance: .; CDR3nt: TGTGCCAGTAGTATAGGAAGGGAGAGTTACAATGAGCAGTTCTTC; CDR3aa: CASSIGRESYNEQFF
v_gene: TRBV5-1; d_gene: TRBD1; j_gene: TRBJ1-4; abundance: .; CDR3nt: TGCGCCAGCAGCGGCGGGACAGGGGGAACTAATGAAAAACTGTTTTTT; CDR3aa: CASSGGTGGTNEKLFF
v_gene: TRBV19; d_gene: .; j_gene: TRBJ1-4; abundance: .; CDR3nt: TGTGCCAGTAGTCTATCGGCCCCGGCGGAGGAAAAACTGTTTTTT; CDR3aa: CASSLSAPAEEKLFF
v_gene: TRBV6-4; d_gene: .; j_gene: TRBJ1-1; abundance: .; CDR3nt: TGTGCCAGCAGTGACTCCTATACAGGGATAGACACTGAAGCTTTCTTT; CDR3aa: CASSDSYTGIDTEAFF
v_gene: TRBV28; d_gene: .; j_gene: TRBJ1-3; abundance: .; CDR3nt: TGTGCCAGCCAGGGAAATCCTGGAAACACCATATATTTT; CDR3aa: CASQGNPGNTIYF
v_gene: TRBV5-1; d_gene: .; j_gene: TRBJ2-1; abundance: .; CDR3nt: TGCGCCAGCAGCTTGGAGCAGGCCTACAATGAGCAGTTCTTC; CDR3aa: CASSLEQAYNEQFF
v_gene: TRBV27; d_gene: TRBD1; j_gene: TRBJ1-4; abundance: .; CDR3nt: TGTGCCAGCACTCCCAGAGCGGTGGGGACAGGGGGTGAAAAACTGTTTTTT; CDR3aa: CASTPRAVGTGGEKLFF
v_gene: TRBV13; d_gene: .; j_gene: TRBJ2-1; abundance: .; CDR3nt: TGTGCCAGCAGCTTAAGGGGGGGCCGTGACAATGAGCAGTTCTTC; CDR3aa: CASSLRGGRDNEQFF
v_gene: TRBV6-1; d_gene: TRBD1; j_gene: TRBJ2-2; abundance: .; CDR3nt: TGTGCCAGCAGTGGAGAGGACAGGGAAGGGACCGGGGAGCTGTTTTTT; CDR3aa: CASSGEDREGTGELFF
v_gene: TRBV5-1; d_gene: .; j_gene: TRBJ2-5; abundance: .; CDR3nt: TGCGCCAGCAGCTTGGACGGTCGGTACCAAGAGACCCAGTACTTC; CDR3aa: CASSLDGRYQETQYF
v_gene: TRBV18; d_gene: .; j_gene: TRBJ1-4; abundance: .; CDR3nt: TGTGCCAGCTCACCACAGGGAGGTGTTGAAAAACTGTTTTTT; CDR3aa: CASSPQGGVEKLFF
v_gene: TRBV6-5; d_gene: .; j_gene: TRBJ1-1; abundance: .; CDR3nt: TGTGCCAGCGGTCGGGGGACTATGAACACTGAAGCTTTCTTT; CDR3aa: CASGRGTMNTEAFF
v_gene: TRBV27; d_gene: TRBD1; j_gene: TRBJ1-2; abundance: .; CDR3nt: TGTGCCAGCAGGGGACAGGGGAGTAGTTATGGCTACACCTTC; CDR3aa: CASRGQGSSYGYTF
v_gene: TRBV14; d_gene: .; j_gene: TRBJ2-3; abundance: medium-sized; CDR3nt: TGTGCCAGCAGCTTCTCAGATACGCAGTATTTT; CDR3aa: CASSFSDTQYF
v_gene: TRBV5-4; d_gene: TRBD1; j_gene: TRBJ2-4; abundance: .; CDR3nt: TGTGCCAGCAGCTCCAGAAGACAGGGCGGAAACATTCAGTACTTC; CDR3aa: CASSSRRQGGNIQYF
v_gene: TRBV7-9; d_gene: TRBD1; j_gene: TRBJ1-6; abundance: .; CDR3nt: TGTGCCAGCAGCCCACTCGGGACAGTAGATAATTCACCCCTCCACTTT; CDR3aa: CASSPLGTVDNSPLHF
v_gene: TRBV7-9; d_gene: TRBD2; j_gene: TRBJ2-1; abundance: .; CDR3nt: TGTGCCAGCAGCTTCCCCCGGTGGGGGGGTGAGCAGTTCTTC; CDR3aa: CASSFPRWGGEQFF
v_gene: TRBV19; d_gene: TRBD2; j_gene: TRBJ2-4; abundance: .; CDR3nt: TGTGCCAGTAGTACTGTGGGGGGGTCCAAAAACATTCAGTACTTC; CDR3aa: CASSTVGGSKNIQYF
v_gene: TRBV7-9; d_gene: .; j_gene: TRBJ2-7; abundance: .; CDR3nt: TGTGCCAGCAGCTTAGCTCAGGGGAGAAGGTACGAGCAGTACTTC; CDR3aa: CASSLAQGRRYEQYF
v_gene: TRBV19; d_gene: TRBD2; j_gene: TRBJ2-7; abundance: .; CDR3nt: TGTGCCAGTTCTACTATAGCGGGAGGCCCCTACGAGCAGTACTTC; CDR3aa: CASSTIAGGPYEQYF
v_gene: TRBV7-2; d_gene: TRBD1; j_gene: TRBJ2-7; abundance: .; CDR3nt: TGTGCCAGCAGCTTCCGTCCGGACAGGTCAGACGAGCAGTACTTC; CDR3aa: CASSFRPDRSDEQYF
v_gene: TRBV9; d_gene: TRBD2; j_gene: TRBJ2-3; abundance: .; CDR3nt: TGTGCCAGCGGGTTAGCGGGAGGTACCACAGATACGCAGTATTTT; CDR3aa: CASGLAGGTTDTQYF
v_gene: TRBV4-1; d_gene: TRBD1; j_gene: TRBJ1-1; abundance: .; CDR3nt: TGCGCCAGCAGCCAAGATGAGGGGGCTGACACTGAAGATTTCTTT; CDR3aa: CASSQDEGADTEDFF
v_gene: TRBV29-1; d_gene: TRBD2; j_gene: TRBJ2-3; abundance: .; CDR3nt: TGCAGCGTTGAAGGGACTAGCGTGAATACGCAGTATTTT; CDR3aa: CSVEGTSVNTQYF
v_gene: TRBV18; d_gene: TRBD1; j_gene: TRBJ1-5; abundance: .; CDR3nt: TGTGCCAGCTCTCCAGGACAGGGGAGGAATCAGCCCCAGCATTTT; CDR3aa: CASSPGQGRNQPQHF
v_gene: TRBV25-1; d_gene: TRBD1; j_gene: TRBJ1-1; abundance: .; CDR3nt: TGTGCCAGCAGTGACGTCCGGGACAGTGACACTGAAGCTTTCTTT; CDR3aa: CASSDVRDSDTEAFF
v_gene: TRBV15; d_gene: .; j_gene: TRBJ1-1; abundance: .; CDR3nt: TGTGCCACCAGCAGAGAACCGACAAACACTGAAGCTTTCTTT; CDR3aa: CATSREPTNTEAFF
v_gene: TRBV10-3; d_gene: TRBD1; j_gene: TRBJ2-7; abundance: .; CDR3nt: TGTGCCATCGGTCCGGACAGGTCCTACGAGCAGTACTTC; CDR3aa: CAIGPDRSYEQYF
v_gene: TRBV5-1; d_gene: TRBD2; j_gene: TRBJ2-5; abundance: .; CDR3nt: TGCGCCAGCAGCGTTCCGGGAGGACAAGAGACCCAGTACTTC; CDR3aa: CASSVPGGQETQYF